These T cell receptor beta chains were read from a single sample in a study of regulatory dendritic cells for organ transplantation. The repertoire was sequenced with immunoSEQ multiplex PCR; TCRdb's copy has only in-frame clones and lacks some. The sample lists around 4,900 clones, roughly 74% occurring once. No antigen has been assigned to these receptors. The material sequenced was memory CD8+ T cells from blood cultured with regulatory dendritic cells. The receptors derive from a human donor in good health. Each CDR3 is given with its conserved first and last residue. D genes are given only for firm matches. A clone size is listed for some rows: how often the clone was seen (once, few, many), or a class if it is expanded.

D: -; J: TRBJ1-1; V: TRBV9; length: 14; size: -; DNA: TGTGCCAGCAGCGCCGAGACGGCGAACACTGAAGCTTTCTTT; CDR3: CASSAETANTEAFF
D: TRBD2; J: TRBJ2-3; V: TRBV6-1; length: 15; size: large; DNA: TGTGCCAGCAGTGAAGTAAGCGGGAGCGCAGATACGCAGTATTTT; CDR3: CASSEVSGSADTQYF
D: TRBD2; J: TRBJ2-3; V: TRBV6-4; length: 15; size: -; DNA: TGTGCCAGCTTGAGTGGGCTAGCGGGAGGGGATACGCAGTATTTT; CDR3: CASLSGLAGGDTQYF
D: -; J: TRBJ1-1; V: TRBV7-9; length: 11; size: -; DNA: TGTGCCAGCACCACGTCCCTGGGGCTTTTCTTT; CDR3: CASTTSLGLFF
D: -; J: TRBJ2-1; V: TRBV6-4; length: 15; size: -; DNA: TGTGCCAGCAGTGCTGAGGCTGGGTCTTACAATGAGCAGTTCTTC; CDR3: CASSAEAGSYNEQFF
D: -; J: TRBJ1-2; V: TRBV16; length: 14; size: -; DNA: TGTGCCAGCAGCCAATCAAGCGAGGGTATGGGCTACACCTTC; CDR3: CASSQSSEGMGYTF
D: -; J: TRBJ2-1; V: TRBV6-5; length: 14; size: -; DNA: TGTGCCAGCAGTCCCCTTGGGAGAAACAATGAGCAGTTCTTC; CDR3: CASSPLGRNNEQFF
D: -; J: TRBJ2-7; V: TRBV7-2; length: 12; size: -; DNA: TGTGCCAGCAGCCCCCGAACCCACGAGCAGTACTTC; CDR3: CASSPRTHEQYF
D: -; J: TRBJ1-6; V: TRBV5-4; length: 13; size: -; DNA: TGTGCCAGCAGCTTGGCTCGGGGCTCACCCCTCCACTTT; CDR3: CASSLARGSPLHF
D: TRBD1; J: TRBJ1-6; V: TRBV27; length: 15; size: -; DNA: TGTGCCAGCAGTCCTGGGACAGCAGCTAATTCACCCCTCCACTTT; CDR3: CASSPGTAANSPLHF
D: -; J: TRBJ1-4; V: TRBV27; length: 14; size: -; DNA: TGTGCCAGCAGTTTTGGATGGGCCAACGAAAAACTGTTTTTT; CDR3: CASSFGWANEKLFF
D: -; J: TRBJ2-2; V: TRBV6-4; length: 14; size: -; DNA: TGTGCCAGCAGTGACTCCGGGACAACCGGGGAGCTGTTTTTT; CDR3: CASSDSGTTGELFF
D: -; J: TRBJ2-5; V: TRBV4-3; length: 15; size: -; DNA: TGCGCCAGCAGCCAAAGGGTTACAGGAGAAGAGACCCAGTACTTC; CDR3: CASSQRVTGEETQYF
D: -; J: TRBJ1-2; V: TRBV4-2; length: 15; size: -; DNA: TGTGCCAGCAGCTCGAGAGATGATTTTAGGGAAGGCTACACCTTC; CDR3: CASSSRDDFREGYTF
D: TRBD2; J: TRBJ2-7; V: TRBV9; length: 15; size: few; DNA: TGTGCCAGCAGCGTGGGGACTAGCGAATACTACGAGCAGTACTTC; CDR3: CASSVGTSEYYEQYF
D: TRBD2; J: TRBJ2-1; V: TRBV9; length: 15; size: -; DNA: TGTGCCAGCAGCGTATGGGCTAGCGGAGGGGATGAGCAGTTCTTC; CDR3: CASSVWASGGDEQFF
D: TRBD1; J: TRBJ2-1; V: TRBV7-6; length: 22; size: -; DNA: TGTGCCAGCAGCCGTCCACTAGAGGGACAGGGGAAACCCAAGGGCTCCTACAATGAGCAGTTCTTC; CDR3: CASSRPLEGQGKPKGSYNEQFF
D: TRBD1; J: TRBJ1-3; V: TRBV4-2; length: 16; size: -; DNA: TGTGCCAGCAGCCCGACGGACAGGGACTCTGGAAACACCATATATTTT; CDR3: CASSPTDRDSGNTIYF
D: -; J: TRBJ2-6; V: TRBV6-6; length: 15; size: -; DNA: TGTGCCAGCAGTTACTCCAACTCTGGGGCCAACGTCCTGACTTTC; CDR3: CASSYSNSGANVLTF
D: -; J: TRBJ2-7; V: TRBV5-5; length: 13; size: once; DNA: TGTGCCAGCAGCTTGGAGGCCCCCTACGAGCAGTACTTC; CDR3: CASSLEAPYEQYF
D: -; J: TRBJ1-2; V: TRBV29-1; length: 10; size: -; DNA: TGCAGCGTTGAAGATAATGGCTACACCTTC; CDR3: CSVEDNGYTF
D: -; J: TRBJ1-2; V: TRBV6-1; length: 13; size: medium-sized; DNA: TGTGCCAGCAGTGAACTCGAGACAGTAGGCTACACCTTC; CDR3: CASSELETVGYTF
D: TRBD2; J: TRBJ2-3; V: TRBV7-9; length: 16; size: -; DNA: TGTGCCAGCAGCTTAGTACTCACTAGCGCCACAGATACGCAGTATTTT; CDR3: CASSLVLTSATDTQYF
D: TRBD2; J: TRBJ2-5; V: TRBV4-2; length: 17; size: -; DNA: TGTGCCAGCAGCCAACTTCCTAGCGGGACCTACGAAGAGACCCAGTACTTC; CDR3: CASSQLPSGTYEETQYF
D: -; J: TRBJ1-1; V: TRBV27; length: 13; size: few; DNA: TGTGCCAGCATGTCGGGCGGGTACACTGAAGCTTTCTTT; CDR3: CASMSGGYTEAFF
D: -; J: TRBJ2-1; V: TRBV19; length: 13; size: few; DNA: TGTGCCAGTAGTATAGCCCCCCGGGGTGAGCAGTTCTTC; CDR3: CASSIAPRGEQFF
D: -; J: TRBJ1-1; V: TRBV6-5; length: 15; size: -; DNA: TGTGCCAGCAGTTACTCTGCAGGGGTCAACACTGAAGCTTTCTTT; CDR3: CASSYSAGVNTEAFF
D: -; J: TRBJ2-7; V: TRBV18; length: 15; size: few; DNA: TGTGCCAGCTCACTGATGGGGGAGGCCTCTGGGGAGCAGTACTTC; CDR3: CASSLMGEASGEQYF
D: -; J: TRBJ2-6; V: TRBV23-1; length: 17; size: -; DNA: TGCGCCAGCAGCCAAGCAGAGAGCAGCTCTGGGGCCAACGTCCTGACTTTC; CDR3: CASSQAESSSGANVLTF